This paragraph reports one T cell receptor beta chain. The data belong to a study of blood T cell repertoires in COVID-19. Study context: COVID-19 samples from acute and convalescent phases originated in the United States, Italy and Spain. PBMCs, B-cell-depleted T cells, or T cells provided the cDNA or gDNA that made up the material.

Original processing methods: Researchers report that nucleated cell counts were estimated from reference gene primer amplification. The data were produced by immunoSEQ multiplex PCR, yet TCRdb's version contains in-frame clones alone and is incomplete. V and J calls and clone size are copied from that table; D and trimming were computed from the DNA. Of a few hundred thousand clones in the sample, approximately 88% were seen once. This CDR3 has 14 residues. Trimming shortened V by 2 bases and J by 8 bases, and 13 bases separated the two germline ends. In germline, CDR1 is SEHNR, CDR2 FQNEAQ (reference sequence).

The source of this sequence is a young man who had recovered from COVID-19. Sequenced sample: peripheral blood. This chain uses TRBV7-9 with TRBJ2-1; D is perhaps TRBD1 (5 bases). CDR3 sequence: CASSLRQGGDEQFF. CDR3 coding DNA: TGTGCCAGCAGCTTACGGCAGGGTGGGGATGAGCAGTTCTTC.